Following are 3 T cell receptor beta chains from one sample sequenced in a study of T cells in localized non-small cell lung cancer. Sequencing used immunoSEQ multiplex PCR; TCRdb keeps in-frame clones, though not all of them. This table has some 78,000 clones, approximately 85% appearing once. The material sequenced was peripheral blood, taken before any cancer treatment. The origin of the receptors is a man between 40 and 69 years old with stage I lung adenocarcinoma.

The chain joins TRBV7-8 to TRBJ2-3; the match to TRBD1 covers 9 bases. Germline CDR1 SGHVS, CDR2 FQNEAQ. Germline trimming cut 5 bases from V and 3 bases from J; bases unmatched to any gene: 0. CDR3 length equals 13 residues. The CDR3 nucleotides are TGTGCCAGCAGCGGACAGGGGACAGATACGCAGTATTTT. As protein: CASSGQGTDTQYF. Drawing the rest from reference TRBV7-8 and TRBJ2-3, the complete variable domain is GAGVSQSPRYKVAKRGQDVALRCDPISGHVSLFWYQQALGQGPEFLTYFQNEAQLDKSGLPSDRFFAERPEGSVSTLKIQRTQQEDSAVYLCASSGQGTDTQYFGPGTRLTVL.

The chain recombines TRBV9 with TRBJ1-2; D is uncertain. The CDR3 has 16 amino acids. Trimming pared 3 bases from V and 0 bases from J, leaving 15 bases between. CDR1 and CDR2 (germline): SGDLS, YYNGEE. The CDR3 sequence: CASSAPLTDPNYGYTF. The CDR3 DNA follows: TGTGCCAGCAGCGCGCCCCTAACAGATCCTAACTATGGCTACACCTTC.

This chain links TRBV5-5 with TRBJ2-7; tentative D call: TRBD2 (5 bases). Germline V gives CDR1 SGHKS, CDR2 YYEKEE (reference sequence). CDR3 length: 15 residues. The germline V and J ends were trimmed by 0 bases and 2 bases, with 12 bases remaining between them. Here the CDR3 DNA reads TGTGCCAGCAGCTTGGAGCTAGCCTTAACCTACGAGCAGTACTTC. It yields the protein CASSLELALTYEQYF.